This T cell receptor beta chain was sequenced during a study of blood T cell repertoires in COVID-19. Whole-study context: Sites across the United States, Italy and Spain contributed samples from acute and convalescent COVID-19. Sources were T cells, B-cell-depleted T cells, or PBMCs; the material itself was cDNA or gDNA.

The V end was cut by 0 bases, the J end by 2 bases, with 14 bases between. The CDR3 runs to 16 residues. CDR1 is SGDLS and CDR2 is YYNGEE in the germline V gene. The age range of participants was 18 to 89 years, with residence in about two dozen US areas. Which cohort a participant joined came from the clinical history participants gave. Assay: immunoSEQ multiplex PCR; the TCRdb copy retains only in-frame clones and omits some. The table records some 310,000 clones, 89% of them present only once. Specimen: PBMCs or T cells enriched from blood (not recorded which). This clonotype originated in a woman aged 25 to 39 who had recovered from COVID-19. The V call is TRBV9, the J call TRBJ2-5; D call uncertain. The CDR3 region is CASSVAFWSAQETQYF. The CDR3 bases are TGTGCCAGCAGCGTAGCTTTCTGGTCAGCGCAAGAGACCCAGTACTTC.